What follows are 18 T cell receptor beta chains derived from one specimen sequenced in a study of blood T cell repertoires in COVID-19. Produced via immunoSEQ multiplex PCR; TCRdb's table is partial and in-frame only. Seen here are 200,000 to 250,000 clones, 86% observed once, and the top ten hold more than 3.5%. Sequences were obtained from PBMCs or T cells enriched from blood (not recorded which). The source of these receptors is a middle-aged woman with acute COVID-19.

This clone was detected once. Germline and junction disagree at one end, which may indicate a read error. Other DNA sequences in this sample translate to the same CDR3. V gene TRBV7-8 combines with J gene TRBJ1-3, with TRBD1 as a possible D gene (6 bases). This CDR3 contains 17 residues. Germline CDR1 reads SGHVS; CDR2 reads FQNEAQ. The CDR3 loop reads CASSLAGAQTSGNTIYF. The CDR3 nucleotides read TGTGCTAGCAGCTTAGCAGGGGCCCAAACTTCTGGAAACACCATATATTTT.

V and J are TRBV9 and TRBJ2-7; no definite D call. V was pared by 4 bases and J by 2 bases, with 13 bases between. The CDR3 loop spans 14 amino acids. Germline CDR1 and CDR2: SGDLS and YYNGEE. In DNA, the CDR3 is TGTGCCAGCAGCCGCTCAGGCCCCACCTACGAGCAGTACTTC. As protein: CASSRSGPTYEQYF.

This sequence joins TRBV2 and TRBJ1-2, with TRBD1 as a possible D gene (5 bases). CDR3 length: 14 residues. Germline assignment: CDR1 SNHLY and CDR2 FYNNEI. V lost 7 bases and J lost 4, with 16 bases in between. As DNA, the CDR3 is TGTGCCAGCAAGCCCACGTTCACAGGCTATGGCTACACCTTC. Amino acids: CASKPTFTGYGYTF.

The CDR3 protein is CASSVGTTNYGYTF. The DNA for the CDR3 is TGTGCCAGTAGCGTAGGGACTACTAACTATGGCTACACCTTC. This chain joins TRBV19 and TRBJ1-2, with D perhaps TRBD1 (5 bases). V lost 6 bases and J 0 bases, leaving 11 bases between the germline ends. In germline, CDR1 is LNHDA, CDR2 SQIVND (reference sequence). This CDR3 region has 14 residues.

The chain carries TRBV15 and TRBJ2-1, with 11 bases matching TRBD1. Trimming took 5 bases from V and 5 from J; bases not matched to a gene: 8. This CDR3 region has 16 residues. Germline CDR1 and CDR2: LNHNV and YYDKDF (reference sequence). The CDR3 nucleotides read TGTGCCACCAGCGGTTGGGGGACAGGGGGTAACAATGAGCAGTTCTTC. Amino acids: CATSGWGTGGNNEQFF.

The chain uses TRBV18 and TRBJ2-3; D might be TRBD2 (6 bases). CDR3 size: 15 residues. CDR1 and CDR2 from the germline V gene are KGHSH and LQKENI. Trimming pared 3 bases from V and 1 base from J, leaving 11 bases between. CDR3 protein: CASSPGDFRTDTQYF. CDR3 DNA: TGTGCCAGCTCACCGGGGGACTTTCGCACAGATACGCAGTATTTT.

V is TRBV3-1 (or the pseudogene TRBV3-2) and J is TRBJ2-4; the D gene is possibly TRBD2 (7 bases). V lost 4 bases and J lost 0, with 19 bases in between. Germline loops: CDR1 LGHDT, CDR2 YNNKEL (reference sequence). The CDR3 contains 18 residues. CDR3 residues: CASSPSLKRGGAKNIQYF. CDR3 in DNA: TGTGCCAGCAGCCCCTCATTGAAGAGGGGGGGAGCCAAAAACATTCAGTACTTC.

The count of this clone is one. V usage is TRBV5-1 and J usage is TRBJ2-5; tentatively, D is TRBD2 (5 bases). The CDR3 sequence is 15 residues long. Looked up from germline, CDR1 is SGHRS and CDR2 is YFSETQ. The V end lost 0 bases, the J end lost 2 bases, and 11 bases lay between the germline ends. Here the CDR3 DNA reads TGCGCCAGCAGCTTGGCGGTGGGGAGACAAGAGACCCAGTACTTC. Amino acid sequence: CASSLAVGRQETQYF.

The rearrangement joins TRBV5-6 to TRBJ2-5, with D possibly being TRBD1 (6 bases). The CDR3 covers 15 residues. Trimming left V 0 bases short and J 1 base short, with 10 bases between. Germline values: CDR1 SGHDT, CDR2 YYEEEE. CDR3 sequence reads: CASSLGRGSQETQYF. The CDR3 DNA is TGTGCCAGCAGCTTGGGCAGGGGAAGCCAAGAGACCCAGTACTTC.

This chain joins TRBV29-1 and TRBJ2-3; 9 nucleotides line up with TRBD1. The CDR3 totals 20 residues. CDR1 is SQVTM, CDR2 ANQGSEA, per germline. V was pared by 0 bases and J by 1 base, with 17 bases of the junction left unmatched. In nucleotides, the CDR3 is TGCAGCGTTGAAGATCTAAGGGGACAGGGCCAAAAAACCGGCACAGATACGCAGTATTTT. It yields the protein CSVEDLRGQGQKTGTDTQYF.

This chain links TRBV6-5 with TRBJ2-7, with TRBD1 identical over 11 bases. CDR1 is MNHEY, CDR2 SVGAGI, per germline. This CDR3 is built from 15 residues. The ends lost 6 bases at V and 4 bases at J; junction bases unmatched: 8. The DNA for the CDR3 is TGTGCCAGCAGCGAGGGACAGGGGGTTCGATACGAGCAGTACTTC. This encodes CASSEGQGVRYEQYF.

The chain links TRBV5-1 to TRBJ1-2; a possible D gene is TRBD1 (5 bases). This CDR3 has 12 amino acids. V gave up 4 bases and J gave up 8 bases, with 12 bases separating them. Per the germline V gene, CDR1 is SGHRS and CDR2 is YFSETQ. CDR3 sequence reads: CASSKGMRGYTF. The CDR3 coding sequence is TGCGCCAGCAGCAAGGGGATGAGGGGCTACACCTTC.

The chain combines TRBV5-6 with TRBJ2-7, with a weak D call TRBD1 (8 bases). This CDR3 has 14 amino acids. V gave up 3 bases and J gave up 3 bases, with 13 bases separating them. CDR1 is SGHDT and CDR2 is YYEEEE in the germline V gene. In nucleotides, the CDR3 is TGTGCCAGCAGCTCGACAGGGGACTACTACGAGCAGTACTTC. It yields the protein CASSSTGDYYEQYF.

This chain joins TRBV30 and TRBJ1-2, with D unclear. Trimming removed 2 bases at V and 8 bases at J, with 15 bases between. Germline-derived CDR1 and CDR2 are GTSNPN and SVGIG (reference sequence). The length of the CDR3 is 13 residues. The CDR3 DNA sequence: TGTGCCTGGAGTCACCGGGAGGATAGCGGCTACACCTTC. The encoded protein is CAWSHREDSGYTF.

The CDR3 DNA sequence: TGTGCCAGTAGTATTGACGGGACAGGGGGCGCCTACACCTTC. Protein: CASSIDGTGGAYTF. The chain combines TRBV19 with TRBJ1-2; 12 bases match TRBD1. J was trimmed by 10 bases and V by 3 bases; bases with no gene match: 6. The CDR3 contains 14 residues. Per germline, CDR1 LNHDA and CDR2 SQIVND (reference sequence).

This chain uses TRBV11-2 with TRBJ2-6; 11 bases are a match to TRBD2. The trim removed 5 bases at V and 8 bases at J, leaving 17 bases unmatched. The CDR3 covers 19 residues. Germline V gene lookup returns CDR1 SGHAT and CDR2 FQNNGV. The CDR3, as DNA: TGTGCCAGCAGCCCGAGAACCCAGACTAGCGGGACCTCCCCCAACGTCCTGACTTTC. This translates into CASSPRTQTSGTSPNVLTF. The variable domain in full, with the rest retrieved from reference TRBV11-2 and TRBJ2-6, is EAGVAQSPRYKIIEKRQSVAFWCNPISGHATLYWYQQILGQGPKLLIQFQNNGVVDDSQLPKDRFSAERLKGVDSTLKIQPAKLEDSAVYLCASSPRTQTSGTSPNVLTFGAGSRLTVL.

For the CDR3, the DNA is TGTGCCAGCACCTTCGACACCATATATTTT. Protein: CASTFDTIYF. V usage is TRBV6-5 and J usage is TRBJ1-3; no definite D call. V dropped 7 bases and J dropped 8 bases, with 6 bases sitting between them. The CDR3 extends over 10 amino acids. The germline V gene has CDR1 MNHEY and CDR2 SVGAGI.

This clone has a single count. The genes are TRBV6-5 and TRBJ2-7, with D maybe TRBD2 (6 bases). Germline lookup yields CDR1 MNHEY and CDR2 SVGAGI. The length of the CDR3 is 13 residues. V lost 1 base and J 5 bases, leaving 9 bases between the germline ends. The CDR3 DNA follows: TGTGCCAGCAGTTACTTGGCGGGACACGAGCAGTACTTC. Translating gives CASSYLAGHEQYF.